The 19 T cell receptor beta chains in this list originate from one sample, sequenced in a study of CD8+ T cells in alopecia areata. Isolated RNA was reverse transcribed into cDNA used as the sequencing template. The method was immunoSEQ multiplex PCR; TCRdb's version includes in-frame clones alone and lacks a portion of them. This repertoire shows approximately 190,000 clones, about 62% found once; its top ten account for 5% to 6%. Treatment noted: oral pan-JAK inhibitor, 5-10 mg twice daily. The sequencing here drew on CD4+ T cells sorted from blood, taken at week 24, from a patient treated with tofacitinib. The receptors here all came from a human donor with alopecia areata.

This clone was found a few times. The chain carries TRBV29-1 and TRBJ2-5, with 7 nucleotides matching TRBD2. V trimming: 7 bases; J trimming: 5 bases; junction bases outside the gene matches: 10. The germline gives CDR1 SQVTM, CDR2 ANQGSEA. The CDR3 covers 13 residues. The CDR3 sequence: CSGGGIFGETQYF. CDR3 coding DNA: TGCAGCGGGGGAGGGATTTTCGGGGAGACCCAGTACTTC.

This clone has only a few counts. This chain uses TRBV15 with TRBJ1-2; 10 nucleotides agree with TRBD1. Unmatched junction bases numbered 5, after V lost 4 bases and J lost 6 bases. The germline gives CDR1 LNHNV, CDR2 YYDKDF (reference sequence). The CDR3 covers 14 residues. CDR3 region: CATSIRGTGDGYTF. CDR3 bases: TGTGCCACCAGCATACGAGGGACAGGGGATGGCTACACCTTC.

The chain uses TRBV11-2 and TRBJ2-7; 7 nucleotides line up with TRBD2. Germline assignment: CDR1 SGHAT and CDR2 FQNNGV. The CDR3 covers 15 residues. V shed 3 bases, J shed 0 bases, and the junction held 5 bases outside the gene matches. CDR3 loop: CASSFSASGSYEQYF. The CDR3 bases are TGTGCCAGCAGCTTCAGTGCTAGCGGCTCCTACGAGCAGTACTTC.

The chain joins TRBV7-6 to TRBJ2-7, with TRBD2 matching 8 bases. The J segment lost 5 bases and the V segment lost 4 bases, leaving 13 bases of the junction unmatched. CDR1 and CDR2 from the germline V gene are SGHVS and FNYEAQ. The CDR3 is 16 residues long. CDR3 sequence: CASSSRVGGGRDEQYF. The CDR3 DNA is TGTGCCAGCAGCTCCCGCGTGGGCGGGGGGCGCGACGAGCAGTACTTC.

The chain joins TRBV15 to TRBJ2-2, with D perhaps given as TRBD1 or TRBD2 (6 bases each). CDR1 is LNHNV, CDR2 YYDKDF, per germline (reference sequence). The CDR3 spans 16 residues. V was clipped by 1 base and J by 4 bases, with 13 bases between them. As DNA, the CDR3 is TGTGCCACCAGCAGAGGGGGGGCTTCGGGCACCGGGGAGCTGTTTTTT. Translated: CATSRGGASGTGELFF.

The chain employs TRBV10-3 and TRBJ1-2, with 7 bases matching TRBD1. Per germline, CDR1 ENHRY and CDR2 SYGVKD. The CDR3 is 14 residues long. V trimming: 2 bases; J trimming: 6 bases; junction bases outside the gene matches: 6. The CDR3 is CAISEEKGANGYTF. Written as DNA, the CDR3 is TGTGCCATCAGTGAGGAAAAGGGGGCAAATGGCTACACCTTC.

This clone was counted between two and nine times. The rearrangement links TRBV6-1 to TRBJ1-2; TRBD1 is a possible D gene (5 bases). Trimming cost V 4 bases and J 9 bases, with 15 bases left between them. Germline V gives CDR1 MNHNS, CDR2 SASEGT. This CDR3 comprises 13 residues. The CDR3 DNA reads as TGTGCCAGCAGTGGAGTCAGCAGGGAGAGCTACACCTTC. Protein sequence: CASSGVSRESYTF.

The chain joins TRBV2 to TRBJ1-5; D call uncertain. Trimming shortened V by 6 bases and J by 0 bases, and 9 bases separated the two germline ends. The CDR3 loop spans 14 amino acids. From germline, CDR1 is SNHLY and CDR2 FYNNEI. The CDR3, as DNA: TGTGCCAGCAGCCCACTAAATAGCAATCAGCCCCAGCATTTT. As protein: CASSPLNSNQPQHF.

This chain joins TRBV29-1 and TRBJ1-4; D unresolved. Looked up from germline, CDR1 is SQVTM and CDR2 is ANQGSEA. Trimming shortened V by 4 bases and J by 0 bases, and 0 bases separated the two germline ends. The CDR3 has 11 residues. The CDR3 DNA is TGCAGCGTTGCAACTAATGAAAAACTGTTTTTT. Translating it yields CSVATNEKLFF.

This chain links TRBV15 with TRBJ2-2; D might be TRBD1 (6 bases). Trimming pared 1 base from V and 6 bases from J, leaving 12 bases between. The germline CDR1 and CDR2 sequences are LNHNV and YYDKDF (reference sequence). The CDR3 contains 15 residues. The CDR3: CATSRAQGWSGELFF. The CDR3 bases are TGTGCCACCAGCAGAGCCCAGGGGTGGTCCGGGGAGCTGTTTTTT.

This clone has just a few counts. The chain joins TRBV29-1 to TRBJ2-4; 11 bases fit TRBD2. Germline CDR1 is SQVTM and CDR2 is ANQGSEA. The ends lost 8 bases at V and 6 bases at J; junction bases unmatched: 9. This CDR3 has 14 residues. The CDR3 loop reads CSHPASGGPNIQYF. The CDR3 bases are TGCAGCCACCCGGCTAGCGGGGGGCCAAACATTCAGTACTTC.

The chain couples TRBV30 to TRBJ1-5, with 11 bases fitting TRBD1. With V trimmed by 7 bases and J by 0 bases, 11 bases remained unmatched. Per the germline V gene, CDR1 is GTSNPN and CDR2 is SVGIG (reference sequence). CDR3 size: 17 residues. The CDR3 here is CAYNTGTGGSSNQPQHF. CDR3 bases: TGTGCCTACAACACCGGGACAGGGGGTTCTAGCAATCAGCCCCAGCATTTT.

There are a few counts of this clone. The chain uses TRBV5-4 and TRBJ2-3; D gene unclear. The V end was cut by 3 bases, the J end by 3 bases, with 8 bases between. Germline lookup yields CDR1 SGHNT and CDR2 YYREEE (reference sequence). The CDR3 is 13 amino acids. CDR3 in amino acids: CASSSNPTDTQYF. The CDR3 bases are TGTGCCAGCAGCTCTAACCCGACAGATACGCAGTATTTT.

The chain employs TRBV2 and TRBJ1-2; the D is unclear. Germline-derived CDR1 and CDR2 are SNHLY and FYNNEI. Trimming removed 2 bases from V and 2 bases from J, with 9 bases in between. CDR3 length equals 14 residues. This CDR3 is CASSESSANYGYTF. DNA for the CDR3: TGTGCCAGCAGTGAATCGTCAGCCAACTATGGCTACACCTTC.

The rearrangement links TRBV4-1 to TRBJ2-7; 7 bases agree with TRBD2. Looked up from germline, CDR1 is MGHRA and CDR2 is YSYEKL. V lost 1 base, J lost 2 bases, and 5 bases stayed unmatched. This CDR3 has 15 residues. CDR3 bases: TGCGCCAGCAGCCAAGGGAGCGGGACCGCCTACGAGCAGTACTTC. Translating it yields CASSQGSGTAYEQYF.

This clone came up a few times. The V gene is TRBV7-2, the J gene TRBJ2-5; 9 positions match TRBD2. In germline, CDR1 is SGHTA, CDR2 FQGNSA. V gave up 6 bases and J gave up 5 bases; unmatched junction bases: 13. The CDR3 has 16 amino acids. CDR3 DNA: TGTGCCAGCAGTCCGACGGCGGGGGGGCCGGGCGAGACCCAGTACTTC. Protein sequence: CASSPTAGGPGETQYF.

This clone has a handful of counts. This chain links TRBV15 with TRBJ2-7; D is perhaps TRBD1 or TRBD2 (6 bases each). The CDR3 has 15 residues. From germline, CDR1 is LNHNV and CDR2 YYDKDF (reference sequence). V gave up 3 bases and J gave up 2 bases, with 14 bases separating them. This chain's CDR3 is CATSRMEGGAYEQYF. The CDR3 DNA reads as TGTGCCACCAGCAGGATGGAGGGGGGAGCCTACGAGCAGTACTTC.

The chain uses TRBV15 and TRBJ2-2; D ambiguous. The V gene lost 0 bases and the J gene lost 2 bases, with 4 bases spanning the gap. The CDR3 covers 14 residues. Looked up from germline, CDR1 is LNHNV and CDR2 is YYDKDF (reference sequence). The CDR3 nucleotides read TGTGCCACCAGCAGAGACCAAAACACCGGGGAGCTGTTTTTT. Protein sequence: CATSRDQNTGELFF.

The V and J genes are TRBV4-3 and TRBJ2-3; TRBD2 is a possible D gene (6 bases). The germline V gene encodes CDR1 LGHNA and CDR2 YSLEER. This CDR3 is built from 19 residues. V lost 0 bases to trimming and J lost 3 bases, with 22 bases between them. The CDR3: CASSQDQIRPSGRTDTQYF. In nucleotides, the CDR3 is TGCGCCAGCAGCCAAGATCAAATAAGGCCTTCCGGGAGAACAGATACGCAGTATTTT.